These 30 T cell receptor beta chains were sequenced from one sample in a study of cytomegalovirus exposure and HLA in healthy donors. Amplification used 60 Vbeta primers and 13 Jbeta primers. Repertoires were generated with immunoSEQ multiplex PCR, while TCRdb's copy carries only in-frame clones and drops some. Of fewer than 200,000 clones listed, 80% are singletons. The sample was PBMCs. Source of these receptors: a woman aged 45-60 years in good health and CMV-seropositive.

This chain uses TRBV18 with TRBJ2-2, with unresolved D. The CDR3 extends over 14 amino acids. CDR1 KGHSH and CDR2 LQKENI come from the germline V gene. Trimming took 4 bases from V and 0 from J, leaving 6 bases between them. For the CDR3, the DNA is TGTGCCAGCTCACGAGAGACGAACACCGGGGAGCTGTTTTTT. Its protein product is CASSRETNTGELFF.

This chain connects TRBV9 to TRBJ2-1; TRBD2 matches 11 bases. This CDR3 has 16 residues. Unmatched junction bases numbered 12, after V lost 4 bases and J lost 9 bases. Per the germline V gene, CDR1 is SGDLS and CDR2 is YYNGEE. The CDR3 is CASSNTLAGGRSEQFF. The CDR3 DNA is TGTGCCAGCAGCAACACCCTAGCGGGAGGTAGGTCTGAGCAGTTCTTC. Full variable domain (outside the CDR3, taken from reference TRBV9 and TRBJ2-1): DSGVTQTPKHLITATGQRVTLRCSPRSGDLSVYWYQQSLDQGLQFLIQYYNGEERAKGNILERFSAQQFPDLHSELNLSSLELGDSALYFCASSNTLAGGRSEQFFGPGTRLTVL.

The rearrangement links TRBV11-2 to TRBJ2-5, with D possibly being TRBD1 (7 bases). CDR1 SGHAT and CDR2 FQNNGV come from the germline V gene. Trimming pared 5 bases from V and 5 bases from J, leaving 15 bases between. The CDR3 sequence is 14 residues long. The CDR3 nucleotides read TGTGCCAGCAGCCGCCAGGGGGGCGTGGAGACCCAGTACTTC. It codes for CASSRQGGVETQYF.

This chain links TRBV19 with TRBJ1-5, with TRBD1 identical over 9 bases. Germline V gene sequence: CDR1 LNHDA, CDR2 SQIVND (reference sequence). This CDR3 is built from 15 residues. After removal of 7 bases from V and 6 bases from J, the junction contained 10 bases not matched to a gene. The CDR3 nucleotides read TGTGCCAGTACAGACGGGACAGGGTCCCGTCAGCCCCAGCATTTT. Amino acid sequence: CASTDGTGSRQPQHF.

DNA for the CDR3: TGCGCCAGCACCAAGGACAGAGGCTCCTACGAGCAGTACTTC. It yields the protein CASTKDRGSYEQYF. The chain joins TRBV10-1 to TRBJ2-7, with D perhaps TRBD1 (6 bases). Looked up from germline, CDR1 is WNHNN and CDR2 is SYGVQD (reference sequence). The CDR3 sequence is 14 residues long. V was pared by 7 bases and J by 0 bases, with 13 bases between.

V and J are TRBV27 and TRBJ1-5, with 10 bases matching TRBD1. Losses at the gene ends were 5 bases for V and 3 bases for J; bases not matched to a gene: 7. The germline CDR1 and CDR2 sequences are MNHEY and SMNVEV (reference sequence). This CDR3 region has 16 residues. The CDR3 loop reads CASSAGQGVFNQPQHF. CDR3 bases: TGTGCCAGCAGTGCAGGACAGGGGGTGTTCAATCAGCCCCAGCATTTT.

The chain is built from TRBV25-1 and TRBJ1-6; tentative D call: TRBD1 (6 bases). This CDR3 comprises 13 residues. With 6 bases removed from V and 5 bases from J, the gap between germline ends came to 8 bases. Per germline, CDR1 MGHDK and CDR2 SYGVNS. CDR3 sequence: CASRDRNNSPLHF. As DNA, the CDR3 is TGTGCCAGCAGGGACAGAAATAATTCACCCCTCCACTTT.

About this clone itself: An end of the junction differs from the germline gene, which may be a read error. The CDR3 protein is CSSSRGDSFSGNTIYF. The CDR3 nucleotides are TGTTCCAGCAGCCGTGGGGACAGCTTCTCTGGAAACACCATATATTTT. The gene calls are TRBV7-9 and TRBJ1-3; 7 nucleotides match TRBD1. This CDR3 comprises 16 residues. Germline V gene data show CDR1 as SEHNR and CDR2 as FQNEAQ (reference sequence).

This rearrangement joins TRBV7-9 to TRBJ2-1, with 7 bases aligning to TRBD2. The CDR3 length is 11 residues. With 5 bases clipped from V and 15 bases from J, the junction kept 7 bases outside the gene matches. Per the germline V gene, CDR1 is SEHNR and CDR2 is FQNEAQ (reference sequence). CDR3 in amino acids: CASSQSGNAFF. Here the CDR3 DNA reads TGTGCCAGCAGCCAAAGCGGGAACGCGTTCTTC.

The chain combines TRBV11-2 with TRBJ2-1; 13 positions match TRBD2. Trimming took 0 bases from V and 4 from J; bases not matched to a gene: 9. This CDR3 has 19 amino acids. In germline, CDR1 is SGHAT, CDR2 FQNNGV. This CDR3 is CASSLDPRLAGGRYNEQFF. The CDR3 bases are TGTGCCAGCAGCTTAGATCCGAGACTAGCGGGAGGTAGATACAATGAGCAGTTCTTC.

The chain links TRBV5-1 to TRBJ1-1, with 7 bases matching TRBD1. The CDR3 spans 14 residues. V dropped 4 bases and J dropped 4; count of bases not matched to a gene: 7. Germline loops: CDR1 SGHRS, CDR2 YFSETQ. The CDR3 spells CASSLQAGGTEAFF. The CDR3, as DNA: TGCGCCAGCAGCCTCCAGGCAGGGGGCACTGAAGCTTTCTTT.

The rearrangement uses TRBV11-2 and TRBJ2-2; 8 bases map to TRBD1. The J segment lost 1 base and the V segment lost 2 bases, leaving 3 bases of the junction unmatched. The CDR3 consists of 16 residues. Germline values: CDR1 SGHAT, CDR2 FQNNGV. DNA of the CDR3: TGTGCCAGCAGCTTAACAGACAGGGGGAACACCGGGGAGCTGTTTTTT. It yields the protein CASSLTDRGNTGELFF.

The chain combines TRBV29-1 with TRBJ2-5; 12 positions agree with TRBD2. Germline CDR1 is SQVTM and CDR2 is ANQGSEA. The junction had 7 bases not matched to a gene; V was cut back by 6 bases and J by 2 bases. The CDR3 contains 15 residues. The CDR3 coding sequence is TGCAGCGTGAGGACTAGCGGGGTTCAACAAGAGACCCAGTACTTC. This sequence encodes CSVRTSGVQQETQYF.

The chain has TRBV9 and TRBJ2-1; 8 nucleotides match TRBD2. V dropped 2 bases and J dropped 0; count of bases not matched to a gene: 1. The length of the CDR3 is 15 residues. Germline CDR1 and CDR2: SGDLS and YYNGEE. CDR3 in amino acids: CASSVGTSSYNEQFF. DNA for the CDR3: TGTGCCAGCAGCGTCGGGACTAGCTCCTACAATGAGCAGTTCTTC.

The chain recombines TRBV5-6 with TRBJ2-5; 7 nucleotides line up with TRBD2. The junction had 14 bases not matched to a gene; V was cut back by 3 bases and J by 3 bases. The germline V gene encodes CDR1 SGHDT and CDR2 YYEEEE. This CDR3 contains 17 residues. Here the CDR3 reads CASSWLRPSGAEETQYF. CDR3 sequence (DNA): TGTGCCAGCAGCTGGCTGAGGCCTAGCGGAGCTGAAGAGACCCAGTACTTC.

The chain couples TRBV27 to TRBJ2-1; 9 bases fit TRBD1. The germline V gene encodes CDR1 MNHEY and CDR2 SMNVEV (reference sequence). The CDR3 is made up of 14 amino acids. The J segment lost 7 bases and the V segment lost 5 bases, leaving 6 bases of the junction unmatched. The CDR3 spells CASSTGTGWNEQFF. The CDR3, as DNA: TGTGCCAGCAGTACCGGGACAGGGTGGAATGAGCAGTTCTTC.

Only a few counts were recorded for this clone. This chain joins TRBV19 and TRBJ2-4; 10 bases match TRBD1. The germline V gene has CDR1 LNHDA and CDR2 SQIVND (reference sequence). V was pared by 10 bases and J by 5 bases, with 8 bases of the junction left unmatched. This CDR3 spans 14 amino acids. CDR3: CATKTGGFQNIQYF. Written as DNA, the CDR3 is TGTGCCACCAAGACAGGGGGCTTCCAAAACATTCAGTACTTC.

The V gene is TRBV7-9, the J gene TRBJ1-4; 7 positions match TRBD1. CDR3 length: 16 amino acids. Germline CDR1 is SEHNR and CDR2 is FQNEAQ (reference sequence). The trim removed 0 bases at V and 6 bases at J, leaving 7 bases unmatched. The CDR3 is CASSLAEGGPHEKLFF. The CDR3 DNA is TGTGCCAGCAGCTTAGCTGAAGGGGGCCCTCATGAAAAACTGTTTTTT.

This chain links TRBV7-3 with TRBJ2-1; TRBD2 aligns across 9 bases. This CDR3 region has 15 residues. Germline V lookup: CDR1 SGHTA, CDR2 FQGTGA. V lost 5 bases and J lost 2; bases outside the gene matches: 4. The CDR3 spells CASSPGLAAYNEQFF. The CDR3 bases are TGTGCCAGCAGCCCGGGACTAGCTGCCTACAATGAGCAGTTCTTC.

The CDR3, as DNA: TGCGCCAGCAGCCAAGTAGTCAGCGGGAGGGGCTACGAGCAGTACTTC. Protein product: CASSQVVSGRGYEQYF. This sequence joins TRBV4-3 and TRBJ2-7; 10 nucleotides align to TRBD2. Germline V gene lookup returns CDR1 LGHNA and CDR2 YSLEER. The CDR3 extends over 16 amino acids. Trimming at V came to 1 base and at J to 3 bases, leaving 6 bases not matched to a gene.

This clone came up a few times. The gene calls are TRBV4-3 and TRBJ2-1; 7 nucleotides agree with TRBD1. V shed 3 bases and J 6 bases; nucleotides not matched to a gene: 8. The CDR3 consists of 15 residues. CDR1 LGHNA and CDR2 YSLEER come from the germline V gene. CDR3: CASSQRGRVSNEQFF. The CDR3 bases are TGCGCCAGCAGCCAGAGGGGGCGGGTCAGCAATGAGCAGTTCTTC.

This chain joins TRBV5-4 and TRBJ1-2; no clear D gene. This CDR3 region has 13 residues. CDR1 is SGHNT, CDR2 YYREEE, per germline (reference sequence). V was shortened by 4 bases and J by 3 bases, with 10 bases between the two germline ends. The CDR3 is CASSIDIDYGYTF. In DNA form, the CDR3 reads TGTGCCAGCAGCATAGACATCGACTATGGCTACACCTTC.

This chain connects TRBV28 to TRBJ1-2, with a tentative D call TRBD1 (5 bases). Germline V CDR1 and CDR2: MDHEN, SYDVKM. The V end lost 8 bases, the J end lost 6 bases, and 19 bases lay between the germline ends. The CDR3 runs to 14 residues. CDR3 region: CASLARDWSNGYTF. The CDR3 DNA is TGTGCCAGCCTGGCCCGGGACTGGTCGAATGGCTACACCTTC.

The chain employs TRBV2 and TRBJ1-1; the D gene is possibly TRBD1 (5 bases). The CDR3 covers 13 residues. CDR1 and CDR2 (germline): SNHLY, FYNNEI. The V gene lost 6 bases and the J gene lost 1 base, with 9 bases spanning the gap. CDR3 region: CASSYTGNTEAFF. The CDR3 bases are TGTGCCAGCAGCTATACAGGGAACACTGAAGCTTTCTTT.

The chain is built from TRBV14 and TRBJ2-2, with TRBD1 as a possible D gene (7 bases). Germline V CDR1 and CDR2: SGHDN, FVKESK. Trimming shortened V by 1 base and J by 6 bases, and 9 bases separated the two germline ends. The CDR3 extends over 14 amino acids. CDR3 bases: TGTGCCAGCAGCCAAGGCAGGGGGGCCGGGGAGCTGTTTTTT. Its translation: CASSQGRGAGELFF. The whole variable domain, remainder taken from reference TRBV14 and TRBJ2-2, is EAGVTQFPSHSVIEKGQTVTLRCDPISGHDNLYWYRRVMGKEIKFLLHFVKESKQDESGMPNNRFLAERTGGTYSTLKVQPAELEDSGVYFCASSQGRGAGELFFGEGSRLTVL.

In the case of this clone: An end of the junction does not agree with germline; a read error may underlie this. CDR3 loop: CASSPGQGVGYEQYF. In DNA, the CDR3 is TGTGCTAGCAGCCCGGGACAGGGAGTGGGCTACGAGCAGTACTTC. The J gene is TRBJ2-7, the V gene TRBV7-7; 9 bases agree with TRBD1. The CDR3 length is 15 residues. In germline, CDR1 is SSHAT, CDR2 FNYEAQ (reference sequence).

The chain combines TRBV6-5 with TRBJ2-7, with D possibly being TRBD1 (5 bases). V gave up 3 bases and J gave up 2 bases, with 14 bases separating them. CDR3 length: 15 residues. Germline CDR1 reads MNHEY; CDR2 reads SVGAGI. The CDR3 region has the DNA TGTGCCAGCAGTTATCTGTCTAGGGGCACCTACGAGCAGTACTTC. Protein sequence: CASSYLSRGTYEQYF.

The chain is built from TRBV5-6 and TRBJ2-1; the match to TRBD2 covers 12 bases. The V and J ends lost 1 base and 5 bases, in that order; junction bases with no gene match: 10. Germline CDR1 reads SGHDT; CDR2 reads YYEEEE. The CDR3 loop spans 18 amino acids. In DNA, the CDR3 is TGTGCCAGCAGCTTGCTTGAGAGGACTAGCGGGGTCAACAATGAGCAGTTCTTC. Amino acid sequence: CASSLLERTSGVNNEQFF.

This chain joins TRBV5-1 and TRBJ2-7; 7 bases match TRBD1. V lost 2 bases and J lost 4; bases outside the gene matches: 6. The CDR3 has 14 residues. The V gene's germline CDR1 is SGHRS and CDR2 YFSETQ. The CDR3 bases are TGCGCCAGCAGCTTCTCACAGGGGAAATACGAGCAGTACTTC. Its protein product is CASSFSQGKYEQYF.

J is TRBJ2-3 and V is TRBV7-2; D is unclear. Trimming cost V 5 bases and J 6 bases, with 12 bases left between them. CDR1 and CDR2 (germline): SGHTA, FQGNSA. The CDR3 runs to 13 residues. CDR3 bases: TGTGCCAGCAGCAAACGACTCGGGGATACGCAGTATTTT. Translation gives CASSKRLGDTQYF.